This T cell receptor beta chain was documented in a study of response to subunit inactivated influenza vaccine (dated by TCRdb to about 2018). The study in broad terms: The study used deep quantitative T cell receptor repertoire profiling to track responses to a trivalent subunit inactivated influenza vaccine. Overall results and qualifications from the work: According to the authors, only a limited number of new T cells may be recruited by each seasonal influenza vaccination.

Concerning this clonotype: Its antigen is unknown. No much larger clone is present one base from it, and per-base qualities are unavailable.

According to the germline V gene, CDR1 reads SGHTA and CDR2 reads FQGNSA. The CDR3, cysteine through phenylalanine, is 15 amino acids long. The only DNA kept is the CDR3, 45 bases in frame from the first base. Relative to germline, V is missing 5 bases and J is missing 4 bases, with 5 bases of the junction outside any gene match. Library prep was done by RT-PCR. Sequencing used an Illumina HiSeq 2500. The public sequencing data were trimmed at Q25 with fastp and processed into clonotypes with MiXCR by TCRdb, which kept only in-frame beta chains. For every CDR3 protein sequence, its rows merge into one entry that carries the most common genes and DNA. This sample gives hundreds of thousands of distinct CDR3 sequences in total; approximately 14% of them show up just once. The biggest ten clones account for 7.5% to 8% of the sample.

The receptor comes from a man in his fifties or sixties who received an inactivated influenza vaccine. Donor details come from another sample of the same person, matched by shared clones. The sequences come from PBMCs from blood, collected approximately 15 days before vaccination. The receptor chain draws on TRBV7-2 and TRBJ2-2, and 9 junctional nucleotides match TRBD1. The nucleotide sequence is given as TGTGCCAGCAGCAACGGACAGGGGATCACCGGGGAGCTGTTTTTT. Its translation reads: CASSNGQGITGELFF.